One sample yielded the 9 T cell receptor beta chains listed below, sequenced in a study of T cell responses to AZD1222 COVID-19 vaccine. The assay was immunoSEQ multiplex PCR, and TCRdb's table has in-frame clones only and misses some. The table includes around 140,000 clones, 85% to 90% detected once. The source was peripheral blood, collected 28 days after the second AZD1222 dose. The receptors originated from an adult who received the AZD1222 COVID-19 vaccine.

V gene TRBV19 combines with J gene TRBJ2-3; a possible D gene is TRBD2 (5 bases). CDR3 size: 14 residues. The germline V and J ends were trimmed by 5 bases and 5 bases, with 14 bases remaining between them. Germline CDR1 LNHDA, CDR2 SQIVND (reference sequence). CDR3 sequence (DNA): TGTGCCAGTAGTCCCTCACCCAGCGGAGATACGCAGTATTTT. It specifies CASSPSPSGDTQYF.

The J gene is TRBJ2-1, the V gene TRBV29-1; 7 bases are a match to TRBD2. The trim removed 3 bases at V and 3 bases at J, leaving 5 bases unmatched. CDR1 SQVTM and CDR2 ANQGSEA come from the germline V gene. This CDR3 comprises 14 residues. The CDR3 spells CSVDRLAVYNEQFF. DNA of the CDR3: TGCAGCGTTGATCGGCTAGCGGTCTACAATGAGCAGTTCTTC.

The chain has TRBV5-6 and TRBJ1-3; D is ambiguous. Germline values: CDR1 SGHDT, CDR2 YYEEEE. This CDR3 region has 16 residues. V lost 4 bases and J 0 bases, leaving 14 bases between the germline ends. CDR3 sequence (DNA): TGTGCCAGCAGCGGTCAAATCCCCTACTCTGGAAACACCATATATTTT. It translates to CASSGQIPYSGNTIYF.

V usage is TRBV7-8 and J usage is TRBJ2-7; D is unresolved. V lost 4 bases to trimming and J lost 0 bases, with 7 bases between them. The CDR3 runs 13 residues. CDR1 is SGHVS, CDR2 FQNEAQ, per germline. Here the CDR3 DNA reads TGTGCCAGCAGCTGGGGAAGCTCCTACGAGCAGTACGTC. Translated, it gives CASSWGSSYEQYV.

V gene TRBV18 combines with J gene TRBJ1-2; no clear D. The germline V and J ends were trimmed by 4 bases and 8 bases, with 14 bases remaining between them. Germline-derived CDR1 and CDR2 are KGHSH and LQKENI. This CDR3 is built from 13 residues. The CDR3 nucleotides read TGTGCCAGCTCACACCAGGATACTAACGGCTACACCTTC. Translating it yields CASSHQDTNGYTF.

The rearrangement links TRBV5-1 to TRBJ1-2; no reliable D call. Germline loops: CDR1 SGHRS, CDR2 YFSETQ. The CDR3 has 13 amino acids. V was trimmed by 1 base and J by 2 bases, leaving 6 bases between them. CDR3 residues: CASSLSENYGYTF. The CDR3 nucleotides are TGCGCCAGCAGCTTGTCCGAAAACTATGGCTACACCTTC.

This clone was observed a handful of times. The chain uses TRBV5-4 and TRBJ2-1, with 8 bases fitting TRBD2. From germline, CDR1 is SGHNT and CDR2 YYREEE (reference sequence). The CDR3 runs 16 residues. The V and J ends lost 5 bases and 0 bases, in that order; junction bases with no gene match: 7. CDR3 sequence (DNA): TGTGCCAGCAGACCGATAAGCGGGAGCTCCTACAATGAGCAGTTCTTC. Translation gives CASRPISGSSYNEQFF.

The DNA for the CDR3 is TGTGCCAGCAGTCCCCCAGGGGGCTTCGGCGGGGAGCTGTTTTTT. Amino acids: CASSPPGGFGGELFF. V and J are TRBV6-2 or TRBV6-3 and TRBJ2-2; 8 bases agree with TRBD1. Per germline, CDR1 MNHEY and CDR2 SVGEGT. The CDR3 consists of 15 residues. With 5 bases clipped from V and 7 bases from J, the junction kept 9 bases outside the gene matches.

The rearrangement uses TRBV19 and TRBJ1-5, with 10 positions matching TRBD1. Germline assignment: CDR1 LNHDA and CDR2 SQIVND (reference sequence). J gave up 7 bases and V 8 bases, and 2 bases lay outside the gene matches. The CDR3 runs 12 residues. The CDR3 spells CASGQGGQPQHF. Here the CDR3 DNA reads TGTGCCAGTGGACAGGGGGGACAGCCCCAGCATTTT.